These 7 T cell receptor beta chains came from one sample sequenced in a study of tumor and adjacent non-tumor tissue in lung cancer. Three rounds of nested PCR, following a modified ARM-PCR protocol, produced the TCRbeta library. From the multiplex PCR reads, TCRdb called clonotypes with MiXCR, one entry per CDR3 protein. The data hold roughly 93,000 distinct CDR3 sequences, with around 64% observed a single time. The template was RNA from unsorted bulk tissue. Sequenced material: lung tumor tissue. Receptors originate from a man aged 55 to 70 with non-small cell lung cancer.

Concerning this clonotype itself: The conserved phenylalanine or tryptophan normally closing the CDR3 is absent here, so this likely arose from a read error. V usage is TRBV6-2 or TRBV6-3 and J usage is TRBJ2-1; no clear D gene. Germline CDR1 and CDR2: MNHEY and SVGEGT. The CDR3 has 17 amino acids. The CDR3 loop reads CANSYSLTKQSYNEQFI. Here the CDR3 DNA reads TGTGCCAACAGTTACTCGCTAACCAAACAGTCATACAATGAGCAGTTCATC.

As concerns this clonotype: The junction and the germline gene differ at one end; a read error may be behind it. The V gene is TRBV7-2, the J gene TRBJ2-5; D remains unclear. The CDR3 is 13 residues long. From germline, CDR1 is SGHTA and CDR2 FQGNSA. This CDR3 reads CTSSKARQETHYF. The CDR3 DNA follows: TGTACCAGCAGCAAGGCCCGTCAAGAGACCCATTACTTC.

This sequence joins TRBV20-1 and TRBJ2-3; the D is unclear. Trimming cost V 3 bases and J 2 bases, with 18 bases left between them. Germline values: CDR1 DFQATT, CDR2 SNEGSKA (reference sequence). This CDR3 has 16 residues. The CDR3 protein is CSASVAQLGSTDTQYF. CDR3 bases: TGCAGTGCTAGTGTGGCTCAGCTGGGGTCCACAGATACGCAGTATTTT.

The rearrangement links TRBV5-1 to TRBJ1-4; possible D gene TRBD1, 5 bases. Looked up from germline, CDR1 is SGHRS and CDR2 is YFSETQ. The CDR3 is 14 residues long. V was shortened by 1 base and J by 5 bases, with 9 bases between the two germline ends. CDR3: CASSLSTGNEKLFF. The CDR3 nucleotides read TGCGCCAGCAGCTTGTCTACAGGAAATGAAAAACTGTTTTTT.

On this clonotype: The junction departs from the called germline gene at one end, perhaps through a read error. The chain has TRBV29-1 and TRBJ2-1; D unresolved. Germline CDR1 and CDR2: SQVTM and ANQGSEA. The length of the CDR3 is 13 residues. The CDR3 bases are TGCAGCGCCAGATGTGGTTCCTACAATGAGCAATTCTTC. This gives the protein CSARCGSYNEQFF.

V is TRBV29-1 and J is TRBJ2-1, with D unresolved. CDR1 and CDR2 from the germline V gene are SQVTM and ANQGSEA. This CDR3 region has 12 residues. The V end was cut by 5 bases, the J end by 5 bases, with 10 bases between. CDR3 sequence reads: CSVKLANNEQFF. CDR3 sequence (DNA): TGCAGCGTTAAGCTGGCCAACAATGAGCAGTTCTTC.

This clonotype was observed at least ten times. The genes are TRBV5-4 and TRBJ2-3, with D maybe TRBD1 (5 bases). The germline V gene has CDR1 SGHNT and CDR2 YYREEE (reference sequence). The germline V and J ends were trimmed by 0 bases and 0 bases, with 11 bases remaining between them. The length of the CDR3 is 16 residues. CDR3 protein: CASSLGGRGSTDTQYF. The CDR3 DNA follows: TGTGCCAGCAGCTTGGGGGGCAGAGGCAGCACAGATACGCAGTATTTT.